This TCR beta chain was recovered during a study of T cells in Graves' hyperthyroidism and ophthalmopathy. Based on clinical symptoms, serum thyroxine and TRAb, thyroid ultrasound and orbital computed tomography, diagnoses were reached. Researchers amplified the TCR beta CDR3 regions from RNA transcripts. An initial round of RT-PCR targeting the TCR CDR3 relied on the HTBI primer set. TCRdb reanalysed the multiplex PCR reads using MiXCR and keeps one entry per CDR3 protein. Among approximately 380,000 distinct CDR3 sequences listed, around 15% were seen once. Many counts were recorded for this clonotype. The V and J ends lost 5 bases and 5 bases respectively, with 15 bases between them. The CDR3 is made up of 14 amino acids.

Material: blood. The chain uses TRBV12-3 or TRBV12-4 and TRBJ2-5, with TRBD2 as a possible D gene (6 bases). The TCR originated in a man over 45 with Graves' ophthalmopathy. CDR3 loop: CASSPGLGGETQYF. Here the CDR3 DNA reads TGTGCCAGCAGTCCCGGACTTGGGGGGGAGACCCAGTACTTC.